This T cell receptor (beta chain) was documented in a study of glioma-infiltrating T cells. Broader study findings: Tissue and blood shared very few CDR3 sequences.

Germline CDR1 is DFQATT and CDR2 is SNEGSKA (reference sequence). CDR3 length: 16 amino acids. As concerns this clonotype: Its target is not known. One junction end disagrees with the germline gene, perhaps due to a read error.

The iRepertoire nested amplicon-rescue multiplex PCR amplified TCR alpha and beta CDR3s from RNA. Input was 100-400 ng of tissue mRNA or PBMC total RNA. MiXCR was run by TCRdb on the multiplex PCR reads, yielding one entry per CDR3 protein. The sample consists of 100,000 to 150,000 distinct CDR3 sequences, more than 20% of them appearing once. The source of this sequence is a human donor with low-grade glioma or glioblastoma, undergoing nonglioma brain surgery, or in good health (not recorded which). The chain combines TRBV20-1 with TRBJ2-7, with 8 bases matching TRBD1. The sequencing input was glioma tissue, nonneoplastic brain tissue, or PBMCs (not recorded which). For the CDR3, the DNA is TGCGGTGCTATCCTCCCACGTTCCGGGACAGGCAGGGAGCAGTACTTC. Translation: CGAILPRSGTGREQYF.